These 29 T cell receptor beta chains originate from one sample sequenced in a study of T cell responses to AZD1222 COVID-19 vaccine listed by TCRdb under 2021. This specimen's time point label, interpreted: about 28 days (+/-7) after the second vaccine dose. Library generation was performed with the immunoSEQ multiplex PCR assay. TCRdb holds this immuneACCESS table with in-frame rearrangements only. Some clones are missing; in checked studies, unresolved V genes explain under half, and the rest has no known cause. The sample includes 190,000 or so clones, with over 85% observed a single time. In total, the top ten clones hold 0.9% to 1.1% of the sample. The input for sequencing was peripheral blood, taken 28 days after the second AZD1222 dose. These receptors were obtained from an adult who received the AZD1222 COVID-19 vaccine.

The chain uses TRBV11-3 and TRBJ2-1, with TRBD2 matching over 7 bases. Germline loops: CDR1 SGHNT, CDR2 YENEEA. V was clipped by 1 base and J by 12 bases; unmatched bases: 6. The CDR3 extends over 13 amino acids. CDR3 DNA: TGTGCCAGCAGCTTAGTTGGCGGGGGTTCGCAGTTCTTC. Translating it yields CASSLVGGGSQFF.

The V call is TRBV4-1, the J call TRBJ1-1, with D possibly being TRBD1 (6 bases). The CDR3 extends over 16 amino acids. The germline V gene encodes CDR1 MGHRA and CDR2 YSYEKL. The V end was cut by 10 bases, the J end by 0 bases, with 21 bases between. The CDR3 nucleotides are TGCGCCACCTCCCCGGGGCCAGGGGACATGAACACTGAAGCTTTCTTT. Translating gives CATSPGPGDMNTEAFF.

This rearrangement joins TRBV19 to TRBJ1-5; D gene unclear. The CDR3 extends over 16 amino acids. V was cut by 2 bases and J by 0 bases, with 11 bases left in between. CDR1 is LNHDA, CDR2 SQIVND, per germline (reference sequence). The CDR3 here is CASSIQWAASNQPQHF. The CDR3 nucleotides are TGTGCCAGTAGTATACAGTGGGCGGCTAGCAATCAGCCCCAGCATTTT.

The chain uses TRBV7-2 and TRBJ2-7, with a weak D call TRBD1 (6 bases). With 3 bases removed from V and 2 bases from J, the gap between germline ends came to 11 bases. The CDR3 is made up of 14 amino acids. Per the germline V gene, CDR1 is SGHTA and CDR2 is FQGNSA. The CDR3 is CASSFGQWAYEQYF. The CDR3, as DNA: TGTGCCAGCAGCTTCGGACAGTGGGCCTACGAGCAGTACTTC.

The rearrangement links TRBV9 to TRBJ1-1; D unclear. Germline V gene data show CDR1 as SGDLS and CDR2 as YYNGEE. CDR3 length equals 15 residues. V lost 3 bases to trimming and J lost 1 base, with 13 bases between them. Here the CDR3 reads CASSAGSTANTEAFF. CDR3 nucleotide sequence: TGTGCCAGCAGCGCCGGTTCCACAGCGAACACTGAAGCTTTCTTT.

The gene calls are TRBV5-1 and TRBJ2-7, with 7 bases identical to TRBD1. The germline CDR1 and CDR2 sequences are SGHRS and YFSETQ. V shed 5 bases and J 6 bases; nucleotides not matched to a gene: 8. There are 13 residues in the CDR3. CDR3 protein: CASRHDRDGEQYF. In DNA, the CDR3 is TGCGCCAGCAGACATGACAGGGACGGCGAGCAGTACTTC. The full variable domain, rest sourced from reference TRBV5-1 and TRBJ2-7, is KAGVTQTPRYLIKTRGQQVTLSCSPISGHRSVSWYQQTPGQGLQFLFEYFSETQRNKGNFPGRFSGRQFSNSRSEMNVSTLELGDSALYLCASRHDRDGEQYFGPGTRLTVT.

The genes are TRBV5-4 and TRBJ1-1; 11 bases match TRBD1. This CDR3 has 15 amino acids. From germline, CDR1 is SGHNT and CDR2 YYREEE (reference sequence). The ends lost 3 bases at V and 7 bases at J; junction bases unmatched: 8. The CDR3 DNA sequence: TGTGCCAGCAGCTGGACAGGGGGCGAGGTCGTTGAAGCTTTCTTT. Protein sequence: CASSWTGGEVVEAFF.

This clone was seen once. The chain has TRBV19 and TRBJ1-2; D is undetermined. The CDR3 has 12 residues. Germline CDR1 and CDR2: LNHDA and SQIVND (reference sequence). V lost 0 bases and J 7 bases, leaving 6 bases between the germline ends. DNA of the CDR3: TGTGCCAGTAGTATAGAAGTCGGTGGCTACACCTTC. Its translation is CASSIEVGGYTF.

The chain joins TRBV19 to TRBJ1-3; TRBD1 might be the D (6 bases). Trimming pared 0 bases from V and 4 bases from J, leaving 13 bases between. The CDR3 covers 16 residues. Germline V gene sequence: CDR1 LNHDA, CDR2 SQIVND (reference sequence). The CDR3 DNA reads as TGTGCCAGTAGTATAGATGGGGGACATTCAGGAAACACCATATATTTT. Its translation is CASSIDGGHSGNTIYF.

The chain is built from TRBV2 and TRBJ1-2; the D gene is possibly TRBD1 (6 bases). The germline V gene encodes CDR1 SNHLY and CDR2 FYNNEI. The CDR3 is 14 residues long. The germline V and J ends were trimmed by 9 bases and 8 bases, with 22 bases remaining between them. CDR3 DNA: TGTGCCAGTTACGAGGGGGGCTATGGTGGCGGCTACACCTTC. This codes for CASYEGGYGGGYTF.

The J gene is TRBJ1-5, the V gene TRBV7-3; a weak D match, TRBD1 (6 bases). Germline V gives CDR1 SGHTA, CDR2 FQGTGA. The CDR3 has 14 residues. V lost 5 bases, J lost 13 bases, and 21 bases lay in between. The CDR3 sequence: CASSQVPGQGRQHF. CDR3 in DNA: TGTGCCAGCAGCCAGGTACCGGGCCAGGGGAGGCAGCATTTT.

The chain uses TRBV7-9 and TRBJ2-3, with a possible D match to TRBD2 (6 bases). V gave up 5 bases and J gave up 5 bases, with 14 bases separating them. This CDR3 region has 14 residues. Germline CDR1 SEHNR, CDR2 FQNEAQ (reference sequence). CDR3: CASSLIQGGDTQYF. The CDR3 nucleotides read TGTGCCAGCAGCCTAATCCAGGGAGGAGATACGCAGTATTTT.

The chain recombines TRBV13 with TRBJ2-7, with 8 nucleotides matching TRBD1. Germline V CDR1 and CDR2: PRHDT, FYEKMQ (reference sequence). The CDR3 loop spans 16 amino acids. After removal of 6 bases from V and 4 bases from J, the junction contained 14 bases not matched to a gene. CDR3 DNA sequence: TGTGCCAGCAGACCTCCCAGGACAGGGCTCTTATACGAGCAGTACTTC. As protein: CASRPPRTGLLYEQYF.

The chain carries TRBV19 and TRBJ1-6, with a weak D call TRBD1 (5 bases). The germline V gene encodes CDR1 LNHDA and CDR2 SQIVND (reference sequence). Trimming took off 5 bases at V and 5 bases at J, with 10 bases between the two ends. The CDR3 contains 14 residues. CDR3 amino acids: CASSPGRNNSPLHF. Written as DNA, the CDR3 is TGTGCCAGTAGTCCGGGACGGAATAATTCACCCCTCCACTTT.

The chain is built from TRBV5-4 and TRBJ1-2; the match to TRBD1 covers 10 bases. Germline-derived CDR1 and CDR2 are SGHNT and YYREEE (reference sequence). V lost 5 bases, J lost 4 bases, and 5 bases stayed unmatched. The CDR3 is 14 amino acids. CDR3 DNA: TGTGCCAGCAGACGGACAGGGGGTGGCTATGGCTACACCTTC. Amino acids: CASRRTGGGYGYTF.

Concerning this clone itself: The junction differs from germline at one of its ends, possibly a read error. The V gene is TRBV2, the J gene TRBJ2-1, with 12 positions matching TRBD2. The CDR3 totals 12 residues. Germline CDR1 is SNHLY and CDR2 is FYNNEI. The CDR3, as DNA: TGCTGGACTAGCGGGGCCTACAATGAGCAGTTCTTC. Translated: CWTSGAYNEQFF.

The chain has TRBV7-3 and TRBJ2-7; 9 positions agree with TRBD1. From germline, CDR1 is SGHTA and CDR2 FQGTGA. The CDR3 extends over 13 amino acids. V was clipped by 5 bases and J by 5 bases; unmatched bases: 4. For the CDR3, the DNA is TGTGCCAGCAGCGACAGGGGGGGCCACGAGCAGTACTTC. Protein product: CASSDRGGHEQYF. The full variable domain, its missing parts supplied by reference TRBV7-3 and TRBJ2-7, is GAGVSQTPSNKVTEKGKYVELRCDPISGHTALYWYRQSLGQGPEFLIYFQGTGAADDSGLPNDRFFAVRPEGSVSTLKIQRTERGDSAVYLCASSDRGGHEQYFGPGTRLTVT.

The chain recombines TRBV5-4 with TRBJ1-1; D not resolved. Between the trimmed V and J ends, which lost 4 bases and 4 bases, there was a span of 11 bases. Germline V CDR1 and CDR2: SGHNT, YYREEE (reference sequence). The CDR3 totals 13 residues. The CDR3 DNA sequence: TGTGCCAGCAGCCCTATCGGAGTCACTGAAGCTTTCTTT. Translation: CASSPIGVTEAFF. Using reference TRBV5-4 and TRBJ1-1 for the parts outside the CDR3, the full variable domain is ETGVTQSPTHLIKTRGQQVTLRCSSQSGHNTVSWYQQALGQGPQFIFQYYREEENGRGNFPPRFSGLQFPNYSSELNVNALELDDSALYLCASSPIGVTEAFFGQGTRLTVV.

V usage is TRBV3-1 (or the pseudogene TRBV3-2) and J usage is TRBJ2-3; D might be TRBD1 (5 bases). This CDR3 contains 16 residues. Germline V gene sequence: CDR1 LGHDT, CDR2 YNNKEL (reference sequence). V was trimmed by 4 bases and J by 0 bases, leaving 14 bases between them. CDR3 nucleotides: TGTGCCAGCAGCCTCCGACAGCCCACCAGCACAGATACGCAGTATTTT. It translates to CASSLRQPTSTDTQYF.

This clone appeared once. The rearrangement uses TRBV20-1 and TRBJ1-4; possibly TRBD1 for D (6 bases). Germline V gives CDR1 DFQATT, CDR2 SNEGSKA (reference sequence). Trimming stripped 8 bases from V and 8 bases from J, with 12 bases between. The CDR3 is 11 amino acids. In DNA, the CDR3 is TGCAGTATACTAGACAGGGAAAAACTGTTTTTT. Its translation: CSILDREKLFF.

This clone was counted a single time. The gene calls are TRBV5-5 and TRBJ1-1; 7 nucleotides agree with TRBD1. V lost 4 bases and J lost 4; bases outside the gene matches: 13. Germline-derived CDR1 and CDR2 are SGHKS and YYEKEE (reference sequence). This CDR3 has 16 residues. The CDR3 DNA follows: TGTGCCAGCAGCAGAGGCCCCTCAGGGGGTGGCACTGAAGCTTTCTTT. Encoded protein: CASSRGPSGGGTEAFF.

The DNA of the CDR3 is TGTGCCAGCAGTGGGGAAGTCTCTAGCAATCAGCCCCAGCATTTT. Translating it yields CASSGEVSSNQPQHF. The chain combines TRBV2 with TRBJ1-5; the D is unclear. Trimming took 4 bases from V and 0 from J, leaving 10 bases between them. The CDR3 contains 15 residues. CDR1 is SNHLY and CDR2 is FYNNEI in the germline V gene.

In its sample, this clone was seen once. The genes are TRBV7-3 and TRBJ1-1, with TRBD1 matching over 8 bases. There are 13 residues in the CDR3. The germline V gene encodes CDR1 SGHTA and CDR2 FQGTGA. Germline trimming cut 6 bases from V and 3 bases from J; bases unmatched to any gene: 3. CDR3 nucleotide sequence: TGTGCCAGCAGTACAGGGGGACACACTGAAGCTTTCTTT. It yields the protein CASSTGGHTEAFF.

The chain links TRBV4-3 to TRBJ2-3; D is ambiguous. Germline V gene data show CDR1 as LGHNA and CDR2 as YSLEER. Between the trimmed V and J ends, which lost 3 bases and 0 bases, there was a span of 7 bases. The CDR3 has 14 amino acids. DNA of the CDR3: TGCGCCAGCAGCCACGGGCAGAGCACAGATACGCAGTATTTT. It encodes CASSHGQSTDTQYF.

V usage is TRBV7-9 and J usage is TRBJ2-1; tentatively, D is TRBD2 (7 bases). Germline V gene lookup returns CDR1 SEHNR and CDR2 FQNEAQ (reference sequence). The CDR3 extends over 14 amino acids. The ends were cut back, 6 bases at V and 9 bases at J, with 18 bases in the middle. This CDR3 is CASSRSGGQGEQFF. The CDR3 nucleotides are TGTGCCAGCAGTCGCTCGGGGGGCCAGGGTGAGCAGTTCTTC. The variable domain in full, completed from reference TRBV7-9 and TRBJ2-1, reads DTGVSQNPRHKITKRGQNVTFRCDPISEHNRLYWYRQTLGQGPEFLTYFQNEAQLEKSRLLSDRFSAERPKGSFSTLEIQRTEQGDSAMYLCASSRSGGQGEQFFGPGTRLTVL.

This chain joins TRBV14 and TRBJ1-3; D gene uncertain. The V end lost 7 bases, the J end lost 0 bases, and 13 bases lay between the germline ends. Per germline, CDR1 SGHDN and CDR2 FVKESK. This CDR3 has 15 amino acids. This CDR3 reads CASTGSLFSGNTIYF. CDR3 sequence (DNA): TGTGCCAGCACGGGAAGTCTCTTCTCTGGAAACACCATATATTTT.

DNA of the CDR3: TGTGCCAGCAGTTTATTGGCTAGCGGGGCCTACAATGAGCAGTTCTTC. It encodes CASSLLASGAYNEQFF. The V call is TRBV27, the J call TRBJ2-1; 9 bases map to TRBD2. V lost 1 base, J lost 2 bases, and 3 bases stayed unmatched. The CDR3 consists of 16 residues. Germline CDR1 and CDR2: MNHEY and SMNVEV (reference sequence).

This chain links TRBV7-3 with TRBJ2-2; TRBD2 aligns across 7 bases. The CDR3 has 15 amino acids. Trimming removed 3 bases from V and 4 bases from J; junction bases left unmatched: 5. The germline gives CDR1 SGHTA, CDR2 FQGTGA. Here the CDR3 reads CASSLVAGVTGELFF. CDR3 bases: TGTGCCAGCAGCTTGGTGGCGGGGGTCACCGGGGAGCTGTTTTTT.

The chain uses TRBV6-4 and TRBJ1-5, with a weak D call TRBD1 (5 bases). Germline lookup yields CDR1 MRHNA and CDR2 SNTAGT. V lost 5 bases and J 3 bases, leaving 8 bases between the germline ends. This CDR3 contains 13 residues. The CDR3 coding sequence is TGTGCCAGCAGTAGGGGTCCCAATCAGCCCCAGCATTTT. Translating gives CASSRGPNQPQHF.